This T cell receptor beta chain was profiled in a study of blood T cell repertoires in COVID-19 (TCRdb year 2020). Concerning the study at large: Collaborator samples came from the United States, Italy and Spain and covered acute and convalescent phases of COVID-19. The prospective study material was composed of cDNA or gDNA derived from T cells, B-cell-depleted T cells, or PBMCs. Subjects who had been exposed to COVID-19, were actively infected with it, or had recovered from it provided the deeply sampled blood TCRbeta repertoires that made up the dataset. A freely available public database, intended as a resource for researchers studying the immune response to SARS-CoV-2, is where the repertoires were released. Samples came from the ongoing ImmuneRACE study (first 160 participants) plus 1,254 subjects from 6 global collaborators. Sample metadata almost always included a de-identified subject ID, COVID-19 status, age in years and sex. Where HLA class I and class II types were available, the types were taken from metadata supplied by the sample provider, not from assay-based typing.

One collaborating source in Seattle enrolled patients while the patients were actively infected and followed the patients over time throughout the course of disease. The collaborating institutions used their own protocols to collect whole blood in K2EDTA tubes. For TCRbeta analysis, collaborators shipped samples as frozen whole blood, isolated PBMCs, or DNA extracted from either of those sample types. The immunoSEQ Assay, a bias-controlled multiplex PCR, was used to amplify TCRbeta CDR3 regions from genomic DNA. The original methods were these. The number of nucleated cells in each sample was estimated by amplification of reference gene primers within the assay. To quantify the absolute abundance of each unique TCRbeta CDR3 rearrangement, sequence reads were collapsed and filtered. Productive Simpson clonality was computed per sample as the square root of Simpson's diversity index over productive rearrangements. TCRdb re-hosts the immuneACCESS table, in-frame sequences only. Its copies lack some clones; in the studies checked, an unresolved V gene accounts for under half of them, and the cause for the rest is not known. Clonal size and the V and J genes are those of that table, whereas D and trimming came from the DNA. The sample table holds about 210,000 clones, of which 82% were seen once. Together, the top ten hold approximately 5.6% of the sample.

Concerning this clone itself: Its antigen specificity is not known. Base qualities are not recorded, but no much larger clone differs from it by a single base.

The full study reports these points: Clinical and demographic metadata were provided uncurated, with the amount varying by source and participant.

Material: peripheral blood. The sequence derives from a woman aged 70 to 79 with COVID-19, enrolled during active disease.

The CDR3 protein: CASSLGGGTGRRDEQYF. The DNA is as follows: TGTGCCAGCAGCTTAGGTGGGGGGACGGGGAGGAGGGACGAGCAGTACTTC. The chain was built from TRBV7-8 and TRBJ2-7; TRBD2 is possibly the D segment (6 matching bases). CDR1 SGHVS and CDR2 FQNEAQ are derived from the germline V gene. V drops 1 base and J drops 5 bases, leaving 21 bases in between. The CDR3, cysteine through phenylalanine, is 17 amino acids long. Only CDR3 DNA remains: 51 bases, in frame from the first base. With all but the CDR3 taken from the reference TRBV7-8 and TRBJ2-7 genes, the full variable domain is: GAGVSQSPRYKVAKRGQDVALRCDPISGHVSLFWYQQALGQGPEFLTYFQNEAQLDKSGLPSDRFFAERPEGSVSTLKIQRTQQEDSAVYLCASSLGGGTGRRDEQYFGPGTRLTVT.